Listed here are 29 T cell receptor beta chains from one sample, sequenced in a study of neurological immune-mediated disorders. TCRdb independently ran MiXCR on the 5' RACE reads; one entry per CDR3 protein. The top ten clones hold 23% of a sample with around 46,000 distinct CDR3 sequences, about 25% of them seen once. Material: PBMCs. These receptors came from a woman aged 70-85 years in good health.

This clonotype was seen at least ten times. The chain joins TRBV7-8 to TRBJ2-3, with D uncertain. Trimming took off 5 bases at V and 4 bases at J, with 13 bases between the two ends. The CDR3 runs 14 residues. Per germline, CDR1 SGHVS and CDR2 FQNEAQ. As DNA, the CDR3 is TGTGCCAGCAGCCTTGTCCTATGGGCAGATACGCAGTATTTT. As protein: CASSLVLWADTQYF.

CDR3 region: CASSQDRESSYGYTF. In DNA form, the CDR3 reads TGTGCCAGCAGCCAAGATCGGGAGAGTAGCTATGGCTACACCTTC. V usage is TRBV14 and J usage is TRBJ1-2; no clear D. The germline CDR1 and CDR2 sequences are SGHDN and FVKESK. The ends were cut back, 0 bases at V and 4 bases at J, with 12 bases in the middle. The CDR3 runs 15 residues.

The chain is built from TRBV20-1 and TRBJ2-5, with D tentatively TRBD2 (5 bases). Per germline, CDR1 DFQATT and CDR2 SNEGSKA (reference sequence). The CDR3 extends over 12 amino acids. Trimming took off 7 bases at V and 7 bases at J, with 16 bases between the two ends. CDR3 residues: CSVNRGMGTQYF. CDR3 DNA: TGCAGTGTAAACCGGGGTATGGGGACCCAGTACTTC.

The sample holds a few counts of this clonotype. The rearrangement links TRBV27 to TRBJ2-3; possibly TRBD1 for D (6 bases). This CDR3 comprises 13 residues. The V gene's germline CDR1 is MNHEY and CDR2 SMNVEV (reference sequence). The V end lost 5 bases, the J end lost 6 bases, and 12 bases lay between the germline ends. CDR3 sequence reads: CASSQGPWDTQYF. DNA of the CDR3: TGTGCCAGCAGTCAGGGGCCTTGGGATACGCAGTATTTT.

This clonotype has a count of ten or more. J is TRBJ2-7 and V is TRBV5-1; 9 bases map to TRBD1. CDR1 and CDR2 from the germline V gene are SGHRS and YFSETQ. V lost 3 bases, J lost 3 bases, and 4 bases stayed unmatched. This CDR3 has 14 amino acids. In DNA form, the CDR3 reads TGCGCCAGCAGCTCCGCGACAGGGGGCTACGAGCAGTACTTC. Amino acid sequence: CASSSATGGYEQYF.

The table lists this clonotype with many counts. The V call is TRBV12-3 or TRBV12-4, the J call TRBJ2-1; perhaps TRBD1 as D (6 bases). This CDR3 comprises 13 residues. V dropped 6 bases and J dropped 4 bases, with 10 bases sitting between them. The chain's CDR3 is CASRTTGYNEQFF. The CDR3 DNA follows: TGTGCCAGCAGAACTACAGGGTACAATGAGCAGTTCTTC.

The V and J genes are TRBV4-3 and TRBJ2-1, with 7 bases lining up with TRBD2. CDR3 length equals 19 residues. With V trimmed by 1 base and J by 0 bases, 12 bases remained unmatched. The V gene's germline CDR1 is LGHNA and CDR2 YSLEER. The CDR3 region has the DNA TGCGCCAGCAGCCAAGTGCGCCCAGCGGGGTCCTTCTCCTACAATGAGCAGTTCTTC. Residues: CASSQVRPAGSFSYNEQFF.

The chain joins TRBV11-2 to TRBJ1-4; tentatively, D is TRBD1 (6 bases). The germline CDR1 and CDR2 sequences are SGHAT and FQNNGV. Trimming cost V 5 bases and J 6 bases, with 16 bases left between them. The CDR3 loop spans 15 amino acids. CDR3 residues: CASSPSGQLDEKLFF. The CDR3 DNA follows: TGTGCCAGCAGCCCGTCAGGACAGTTAGATGAAAAACTGTTTTTT.

The V gene is TRBV20-1, the J gene TRBJ2-5; D is uncertain. Looked up from germline, CDR1 is DFQATT and CDR2 is SNEGSKA (reference sequence). V was shortened by 0 bases and J by 5 bases, with 13 bases between the two germline ends. The CDR3 is made up of 14 amino acids. In DNA, the CDR3 is TGCAGTGCTAGAGATCAGCCGCTCTTGGAGACCCAGTACTTC. Translated, it gives CSARDQPLLETQYF.

This clonotype was counted ten times or more. CDR3 protein: CASSSVSLEDNEQFF. The DNA of the CDR3 is TGTGCCAGCAGCTCAGTCTCTCTGGAGGACAATGAGCAGTTCTTC. The chain combines TRBV5-6 with TRBJ2-1, with D perhaps matching TRBD2 (5 bases). V lost 3 bases, J lost 5 bases, and 15 bases lay in between. Germline CDR1 and CDR2: SGHDT and YYEEEE. The CDR3 spans 15 residues.

This sequence joins TRBV6-2 or TRBV6-3 and TRBJ2-7; D could derive from TRBD1 or TRBD2 (5 bases each). V gave up 2 bases and J gave up 4 bases, with 15 bases separating them. Germline V CDR1 and CDR2: MNHEY, SVGEGT. The CDR3 consists of 15 residues. CDR3 coding DNA: TGTGCCAGCAGTTACCCCAGGGCTAGAGGGTACGAGCAGTACTTC. Protein: CASSYPRARGYEQYF.

This clonotype was recorded at least ten times. The chain is built from TRBV7-9 and TRBJ2-3; 8 bases are a match to TRBD1. Trimming at V came to 6 bases and at J to 0 bases, leaving 5 bases not matched to a gene. From germline, CDR1 is SEHNR and CDR2 FQNEAQ (reference sequence). The CDR3 is made up of 15 amino acids. The CDR3 region has the DNA TGTGCCAGCAGACGCGGGACAGGTAGCACAGATACGCAGTATTTT. Amino acid sequence: CASRRGTGSTDTQYF.

Ten or more counts support this clonotype. V is TRBV10-3 and J is TRBJ2-1; TRBD1 matches 10 bases. This CDR3 spans 13 amino acids. Per germline, CDR1 ENHRY and CDR2 SYGVKD. V lost 4 bases and J lost 9; bases outside the gene matches: 3. The CDR3 spells CAISAGTGVEQFF. DNA for the CDR3: TGTGCCATCAGTGCCGGGACAGGGGTTGAGCAGTTCTTC.

The rearrangement uses TRBV29-1 and TRBJ1-4; D not certain. CDR1 is SQVTM and CDR2 is ANQGSEA in the germline V gene. The ends were cut back, 6 bases at V and 4 bases at J, with 12 bases in the middle. The CDR3 spans 13 residues. The CDR3 bases are TGCAGCGTCGTTGGACGGGGTAATGAAAAACTGTTTTTT. Translated, it gives CSVVGRGNEKLFF.

This clonotype was counted many times. The chain combines TRBV5-1 with TRBJ1-4; D ambiguous. The germline gives CDR1 SGHRS, CDR2 YFSETQ. Trimming took off 4 bases at V and 3 bases at J, with 10 bases between the two ends. This CDR3 spans 14 amino acids. The CDR3 nucleotides are TGCGCCAGCAGCCCCGGGCCCCCTAATGAAAAACTGTTTTTT. As protein: CASSPGPPNEKLFF.

The J gene is TRBJ1-4, the V gene TRBV20-1, with D hard to call. V lost 5 bases to trimming and J lost 3 bases, with 10 bases between them. Germline-derived CDR1 and CDR2 are DFQATT and SNEGSKA (reference sequence). CDR3 size: 13 residues. The CDR3 loop reads CSARGIANEKLFF. CDR3 DNA sequence: TGCAGTGCTCGTGGTATAGCTAATGAAAAACTGTTTTTT.

In its sample, this clonotype was seen many times. V gene TRBV3-1 combines with J gene TRBJ2-2; D is possibly TRBD1 or TRBD2 (6 bases each). The CDR3 totals 16 residues. Trimming stripped 7 bases from V and 3 bases from J, with 18 bases between. Per the germline V gene, CDR1 is LGHDT and CDR2 is YNNKEL (reference sequence). The CDR3 sequence: CASTVSWRGDTGELFF. The CDR3 DNA reads as TGTGCCAGCACTGTGAGTTGGAGGGGGGACACCGGGGAGCTGTTTTTT.

This clonotype occurred many times. The chain uses TRBV10-3 and TRBJ2-2, with D maybe TRBD1 (6 bases). Germline-derived CDR1 and CDR2 are ENHRY and SYGVKD. The V gene lost 7 bases and the J gene lost 6 bases, with 24 bases spanning the gap. The CDR3 has 17 residues. CDR3 DNA: TGTGCCATCAAGGGGGTTACAGGGCTAACGGCTGCCGGGGAGCTGTTTTTT. It specifies CAIKGVTGLTAAGELFF.

This clonotype was detected ten times or more. This chain uses TRBV12-3 or TRBV12-4 with TRBJ2-2; D is perhaps TRBD2 (5 bases). The V and J ends lost 6 bases and 6 bases respectively, with 17 bases between them. This CDR3 spans 15 amino acids. The CDR3 region is CASRAGAAGSGELFF. As DNA, the CDR3 is TGTGCCAGCAGGGCTGGCGCCGCGGGTTCCGGGGAGCTGTTTTTT.

This clonotype was seen many times. The CDR3 nucleotides are TGCAGCGTTGGGGCAGGGGAAGGACAGCCCCAGCATTTT. Amino acid sequence: CSVGAGEGQPQHF. The rearrangement uses TRBV29-1 and TRBJ1-5; TRBD1 is a possible D gene (6 bases). The CDR3 is 13 amino acids. The V end was cut by 4 bases, the J end by 7 bases, with 14 bases between. Germline V gives CDR1 SQVTM, CDR2 ANQGSEA.

The table lists this clonotype with many counts. The rearrangement links TRBV27 to TRBJ2-7; a possible D gene is TRBD1 (6 bases). CDR3 length equals 14 residues. Germline V gives CDR1 MNHEY, CDR2 SMNVEV (reference sequence). V lost 2 bases and J 2 bases, leaving 10 bases between the germline ends. The CDR3 region is CASSLQGSPYEQYF. The CDR3, as DNA: TGTGCCAGCAGTTTACAGGGGAGTCCCTACGAGCAGTACTTC.

In this sample, this clonotype turned up many times. The V call is TRBV5-6, the J call TRBJ2-7, with D possibly being TRBD2 (6 bases). Trimming removed 4 bases from V and 5 bases from J, with 19 bases in between. The CDR3 is 15 amino acids. CDR1 is SGHDT and CDR2 is YYEEEE in the germline V gene. The CDR3 nucleotides are TGTGCCAGCAGCGCGGGCCCCGGGGGTCTTCACGAGCAGTACTTC. This sequence encodes CASSAGPGGLHEQYF.

This clonotype was recorded many times. V usage is TRBV20-1 and J usage is TRBJ2-5, with TRBD1 matching 7 bases. CDR3 length: 14 amino acids. CDR1 and CDR2 (germline): DFQATT, SNEGSKA (reference sequence). V trimming: 2 bases; J trimming: 7 bases; junction bases outside the gene matches: 10. The CDR3 is CSARRDSGKGTQYF. The CDR3 DNA sequence: TGCAGTGCTAGACGGGACAGTGGAAAAGGGACCCAGTACTTC.

This clonotype has at least ten counts. The CDR3 DNA sequence: TGTGCCAGCAGTCCATTAGCAACTAATGAAAAACTGTTTTTT. This codes for CASSPLATNEKLFF. The chain carries TRBV12-3 or TRBV12-4 and TRBJ1-4; D gene ambiguous. This CDR3 comprises 14 residues. The germline V and J ends were trimmed by 5 bases and 0 bases, with 7 bases remaining between them.

This clonotype was picked up many times. The chain is built from TRBV6-1 and TRBJ2-7, with TRBD1 matching over 9 bases. Germline V gene lookup returns CDR1 MNHNS and CDR2 SASEGT. Losses at the gene ends were 2 bases for V and 4 bases for J; bases not matched to a gene: 3. The length of the CDR3 is 14 residues. The CDR3 reads CASSELGQGYEQYF. The CDR3 nucleotides read TGTGCCAGCAGTGAACTGGGACAGGGATACGAGCAGTACTTC.

This clonotype was observed once. The genes are TRBV20-1 and TRBJ2-3, with 10 nucleotides matching TRBD1. This CDR3 comprises 14 residues. In germline, CDR1 is DFQATT, CDR2 SNEGSKA (reference sequence). J was trimmed by 1 base and V by 6 bases; bases with no gene match: 4. The CDR3 spells CSARQGARTDTQYF. In DNA form, the CDR3 reads TGCAGTGCGAGACAGGGGGCACGCACAGATACGCAGTATTTT.

The chain combines TRBV30 with TRBJ2-1; unclear D gene. Germline CDR1 reads GTSNPN; CDR2 reads SVGIG (reference sequence). V dropped 0 bases and J dropped 8 bases, with 8 bases sitting between them. CDR3 length: 12 amino acids. CDR3 coding DNA: TGTGCCTGGAGTGTATCCAGATATGAGCAGTTCTTC. It specifies CAWSVSRYEQFF.

The genes are TRBV6-1 and TRBJ2-3; 11 positions agree with TRBD1. This CDR3 has 13 amino acids. V lost 6 bases and J lost 5; bases outside the gene matches: 1. Germline V lookup: CDR1 MNHNS, CDR2 SASEGT. The CDR3: CASRDRGQDTQYF. CDR3 coding DNA: TGTGCCAGCAGGGACAGGGGGCAAGATACGCAGTATTTT.

This clonotype was found many times. The chain joins TRBV10-3 to TRBJ2-7, with D perhaps given as TRBD1 or TRBD2 (6 bases each). Per the germline V gene, CDR1 is ENHRY and CDR2 is SYGVKD. Trimming pared 7 bases from V and 4 bases from J, leaving 20 bases between. CDR3 size: 15 residues. The CDR3 coding sequence is TGTGCCATCAAGGGGGGTTTAGAAGGGTTTTACGAGCAGTACTTC. Translation: CAIKGGLEGFYEQYF.